Shown below are 13 T cell receptor beta chains from a single sample sequenced in a study of shared clonotypes between healthy human individuals. Only in-frame clones appear in the TCRdb table, and some are missing; sequencing was by immunoSEQ multiplex PCR. The sample includes approximately 1.1 million clones, approximately 80% seen only once; the top ten take approximately 0.5%. Material for sequencing was memory CD4+ T cells from PBMCs. Subset meaning: CD45RA-negative fraction. The receptors derive from a man younger than 35 in good health. Some clones in this sample may be carry-over from other donors' samples.

The chain couples TRBV5-1 to TRBJ2-7, with D perhaps matching TRBD1 or TRBD2 (5 bases each). Trimming removed 4 bases from V and 4 bases from J, with 15 bases in between. The CDR3 runs 14 residues. The germline gives CDR1 SGHRS, CDR2 YFSETQ. The CDR3 protein is CASSPGTAFYEQYF. The CDR3 nucleotides are TGCGCCAGCAGCCCCGGGACCGCCTTTTACGAGCAGTACTTC.

About this clone itself: Germline and junction disagree at one end, which may indicate a read error. The chain uses TRBV28 and TRBJ1-4; the match to TRBD1 covers 7 bases. The CDR3 extends over 13 amino acids. Germline V CDR1 and CDR2: MDHEN, SYDVKM. The CDR3 loop is CASTGASNAKLFF. As DNA, the CDR3 is TGTGCCAGTACAGGGGCTTCCAATGCAAAACTGTTTTTT.

The chain is built from TRBV5-1 and TRBJ2-7; 9 bases match TRBD2. V shed 5 bases, J shed 2 bases, and the junction held 2 bases outside the gene matches. The CDR3 loop spans 13 amino acids. CDR1 SGHRS and CDR2 YFSETQ come from the germline V gene. The CDR3 region has the DNA TGCGCCAGCAGTAGCGGGGGCGCCTACGAGCAGTACTTC. Amino acids: CASSSGGAYEQYF.

The chain has TRBV9 and TRBJ2-3; D ambiguous. Germline V gene lookup returns CDR1 SGDLS and CDR2 YYNGEE. CDR3 size: 15 residues. V dropped 0 bases and J dropped 5 bases, with 13 bases sitting between them. The CDR3 coding sequence is TGTGCCAGCAGCGTAGCCTCTGAATGGGGAGATACGCAGTATTTT. Its protein is CASSVASEWGDTQYF.

The CDR3 is CASLASGRTDTQYF. CDR3 coding DNA: TGTGCCAGCTTGGCTAGCGGACGCACAGATACGCAGTATTTT. J is TRBJ2-3 and V is TRBV7-9, with TRBD2 matching 7 bases. The germline CDR1 and CDR2 sequences are SEHNR and FQNEAQ (reference sequence). This CDR3 comprises 14 residues. With 8 bases clipped from V and 1 base from J, the junction kept 6 bases outside the gene matches.

The V and J genes are TRBV30 and TRBJ2-1; TRBD2 might be the D (6 bases). Germline V gene data show CDR1 as GTSNPN and CDR2 as SVGIG (reference sequence). The CDR3 has 15 residues. V was cut by 3 bases and J by 0 bases, with 12 bases left in between. The CDR3 DNA follows: TGTGCCTGGAGCTGGGGGGTTAGCTCCTACAATGAGCAGTTCTTC. Its translation is CAWSWGVSSYNEQFF.

The CDR3 spells CASSTQGVGYTEAFF. The CDR3 DNA follows: TGTGCCAGCAGCACGCAAGGGGTCGGCTACACTGAAGCTTTCTTT. The chain is built from TRBV7-2 and TRBJ1-1, with a tentative D call TRBD1 (5 bases). CDR1 and CDR2 from the germline V gene are SGHTA and FQGNSA. CDR3 length equals 15 residues. V was cut by 5 bases and J by 3 bases, with 16 bases left in between.

There are a few counts of this clone. The V call is TRBV27, the J call TRBJ1-5; D gene uncertain. Trimming pared 2 bases from V and 12 bases from J, leaving 14 bases between. Germline loops: CDR1 MNHEY, CDR2 SMNVEV (reference sequence). CDR3 size: 13 residues. CDR3 amino acids: CASSLGLSGIQHF. The DNA for the CDR3 is TGTGCCAGCAGTTTAGGTCTATCGGGAATCCAGCATTTT.

This clone was recorded only once. The CDR3 bases are TGTGCCAGCAGCCCCTCGACGACTAGAGGAATATACAATGAGCAGTTCTTC. This codes for CASSPSTTRGIYNEQFF. The rearrangement joins TRBV9 to TRBJ2-1, with D possibly TRBD2 on 6 matching bases. Per the germline V gene, CDR1 is SGDLS and CDR2 is YYNGEE. Trimming took off 4 bases at V and 4 bases at J, with 21 bases between the two ends. The CDR3 extends over 17 amino acids.

The chain links TRBV14 to TRBJ2-3; possibly TRBD1 for D (5 bases). This CDR3 region has 14 residues. The germline V gene encodes CDR1 SGHDN and CDR2 FVKESK. The V and J ends lost 4 bases and 2 bases respectively, with 10 bases between them. The CDR3 loop is CASSRVGVTDTQYF. DNA for the CDR3: TGTGCCAGCAGCCGCGTAGGGGTCACAGATACGCAGTATTTT.

This rearrangement joins TRBV6-6 to TRBJ1-2, with D hard to call. V was cut by 2 bases and J by 2 bases, with 15 bases left in between. CDR3 length equals 16 residues. Germline CDR1 and CDR2: MNHNY and SVGAGI (reference sequence). The CDR3 nucleotides are TGTGCCAGCAGTTACGACCACGGAGGAACAAACTATGGCTACACCTTC. Its protein is CASSYDHGGTNYGYTF.

For the CDR3, the DNA is TGTGCCAGCAGTCGCCTAGACAGGGTCGATCAGCCCCAGCATTTT. Protein sequence: CASSRLDRVDQPQHF. V usage is TRBV27 and J usage is TRBJ1-5, with 7 positions matching TRBD1. The germline V gene has CDR1 MNHEY and CDR2 SMNVEV (reference sequence). The CDR3 covers 15 residues. The J segment lost 5 bases and the V segment lost 5 bases, leaving 9 bases of the junction unmatched.

CDR3 coding DNA: TGTGCCAGCAGCTTTCGGCGGGAGGGCCAATGGGGTACGCAGTATTTT. It translates to CASSFRREGQWGTQYF. The chain has TRBV11-2 and TRBJ2-3, with TRBD2 matching 9 bases. Trimming cost V 3 bases and J 8 bases; bases outside gene matches: 12. Germline assignment: CDR1 SGHAT and CDR2 FQNNGV. The CDR3 length is 16 residues.